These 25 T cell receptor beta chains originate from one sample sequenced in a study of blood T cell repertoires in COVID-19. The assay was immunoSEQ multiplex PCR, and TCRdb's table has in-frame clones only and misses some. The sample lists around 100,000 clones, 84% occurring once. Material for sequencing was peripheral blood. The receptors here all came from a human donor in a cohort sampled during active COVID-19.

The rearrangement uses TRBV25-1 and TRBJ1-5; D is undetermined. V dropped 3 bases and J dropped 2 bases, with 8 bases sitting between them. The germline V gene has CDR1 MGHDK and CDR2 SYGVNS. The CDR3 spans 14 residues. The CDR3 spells CASSDNTGNQPQHF. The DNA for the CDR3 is TGTGCCAGCAGTGATAACACCGGCAATCAGCCCCAGCATTTT.

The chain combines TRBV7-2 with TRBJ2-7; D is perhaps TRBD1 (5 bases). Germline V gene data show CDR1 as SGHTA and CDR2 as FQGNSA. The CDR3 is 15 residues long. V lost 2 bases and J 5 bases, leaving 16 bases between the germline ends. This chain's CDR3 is CASSLFQQGLHEQYF. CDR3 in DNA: TGTGCCAGCAGCTTATTCCAGCAGGGTTTGCACGAGCAGTACTTC.

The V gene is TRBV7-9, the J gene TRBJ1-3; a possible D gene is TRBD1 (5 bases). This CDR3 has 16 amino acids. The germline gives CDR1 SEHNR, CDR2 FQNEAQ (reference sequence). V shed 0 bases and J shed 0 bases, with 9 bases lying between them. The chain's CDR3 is CASSLANRFSGNTIYF. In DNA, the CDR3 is TGTGCCAGCAGCTTAGCGAACAGGTTCTCTGGAAACACCATATATTTT.

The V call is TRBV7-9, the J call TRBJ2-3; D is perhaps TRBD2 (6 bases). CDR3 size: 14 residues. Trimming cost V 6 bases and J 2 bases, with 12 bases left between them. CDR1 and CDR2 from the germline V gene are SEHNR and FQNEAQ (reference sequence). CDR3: CASSWGGPTDTQYF. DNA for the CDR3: TGTGCCAGCAGTTGGGGAGGCCCCACAGATACGCAGTATTTT.

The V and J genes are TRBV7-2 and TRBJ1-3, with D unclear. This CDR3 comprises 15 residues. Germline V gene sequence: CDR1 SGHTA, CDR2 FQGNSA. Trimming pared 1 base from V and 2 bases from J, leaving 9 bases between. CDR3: CASSLDSNTGNTIYF. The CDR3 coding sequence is TGTGCCAGCAGCTTAGACAGCAACACTGGAAACACCATATATTTT.

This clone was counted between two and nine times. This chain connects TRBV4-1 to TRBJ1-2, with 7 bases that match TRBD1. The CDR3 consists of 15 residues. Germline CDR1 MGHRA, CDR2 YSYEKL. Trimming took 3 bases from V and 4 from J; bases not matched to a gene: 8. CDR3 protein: CASSHSTGVAYGYTF. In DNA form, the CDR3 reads TGCGCCAGCAGCCACTCAACAGGGGTAGCCTATGGCTACACCTTC.

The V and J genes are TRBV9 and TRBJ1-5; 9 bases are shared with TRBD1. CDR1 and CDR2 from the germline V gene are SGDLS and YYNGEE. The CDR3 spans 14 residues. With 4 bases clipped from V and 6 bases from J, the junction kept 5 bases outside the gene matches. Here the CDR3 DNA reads TGTGCCAGCAGCCCGGGGACAGGGTTTCAGCCCCAGCATTTT. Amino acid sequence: CASSPGTGFQPQHF.

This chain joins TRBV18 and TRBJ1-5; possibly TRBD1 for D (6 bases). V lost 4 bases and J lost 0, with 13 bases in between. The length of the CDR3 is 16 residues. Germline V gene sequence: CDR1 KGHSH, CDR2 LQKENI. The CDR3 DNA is TGTGCCAGCTCACACGACAGGCCTTTTAGCAATCAGCCCCAGCATTTT. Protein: CASSHDRPFSNQPQHF.

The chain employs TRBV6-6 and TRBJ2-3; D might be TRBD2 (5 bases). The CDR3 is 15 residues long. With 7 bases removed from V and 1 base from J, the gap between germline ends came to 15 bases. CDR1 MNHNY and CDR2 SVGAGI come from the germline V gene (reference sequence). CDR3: CASNPSGRGTDTQYF. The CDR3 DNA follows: TGTGCCAGCAACCCAAGCGGCCGGGGCACAGATACGCAGTATTTT.

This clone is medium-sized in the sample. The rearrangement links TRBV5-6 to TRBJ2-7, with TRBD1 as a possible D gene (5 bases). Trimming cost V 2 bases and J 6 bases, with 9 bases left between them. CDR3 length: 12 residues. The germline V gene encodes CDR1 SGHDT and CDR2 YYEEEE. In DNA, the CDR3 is TGTGCCAGCAGCTTCCAGGGTGCCGAGCAGTACTTC. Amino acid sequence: CASSFQGAEQYF.

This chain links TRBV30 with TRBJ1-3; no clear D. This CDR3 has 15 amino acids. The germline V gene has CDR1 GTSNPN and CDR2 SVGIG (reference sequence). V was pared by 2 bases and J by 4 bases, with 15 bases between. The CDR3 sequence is CAWSQTIVAGNTIYF. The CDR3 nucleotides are TGTGCCTGGAGTCAGACGATCGTAGCCGGAAACACCATATATTTT.

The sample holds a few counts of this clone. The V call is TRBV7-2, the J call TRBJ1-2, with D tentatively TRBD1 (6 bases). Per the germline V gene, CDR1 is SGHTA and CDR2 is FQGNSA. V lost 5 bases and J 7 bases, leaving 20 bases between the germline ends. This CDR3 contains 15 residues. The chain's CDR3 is CASSVTGIEVSGYTF. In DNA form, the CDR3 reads TGTGCCAGCAGCGTTACAGGGATTGAGGTGTCTGGCTACACCTTC.

The CDR3 spells CSVGDLGTEAFF. The DNA of the CDR3 is TGCAGCGTCGGGGACTTGGGAACTGAAGCTTTCTTT. The chain recombines TRBV29-1 with TRBJ1-1, with D tentatively TRBD1 (5 bases). Trimming took 6 bases from V and 5 from J, leaving 13 bases between them. Per germline, CDR1 SQVTM and CDR2 ANQGSEA. The CDR3 totals 12 residues.

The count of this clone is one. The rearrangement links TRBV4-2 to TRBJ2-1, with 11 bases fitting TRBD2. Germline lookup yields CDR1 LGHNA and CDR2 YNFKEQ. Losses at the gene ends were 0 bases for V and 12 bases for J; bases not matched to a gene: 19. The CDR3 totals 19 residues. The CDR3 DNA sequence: TGTGCCAGCAGCCAAGAACAGGCGGCTAGCGGGGGGTCAAAACAAGGGCAGTTCTTC. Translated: CASSQEQAASGGSKQGQFF.

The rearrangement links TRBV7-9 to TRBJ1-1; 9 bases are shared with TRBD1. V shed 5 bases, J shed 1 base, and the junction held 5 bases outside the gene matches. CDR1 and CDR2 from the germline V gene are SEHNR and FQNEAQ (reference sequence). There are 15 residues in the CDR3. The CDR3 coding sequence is TGTGCCAGCAGCCCGGACAGGGGATGGAACACTGAAGCTTTCTTT. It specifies CASSPDRGWNTEAFF.

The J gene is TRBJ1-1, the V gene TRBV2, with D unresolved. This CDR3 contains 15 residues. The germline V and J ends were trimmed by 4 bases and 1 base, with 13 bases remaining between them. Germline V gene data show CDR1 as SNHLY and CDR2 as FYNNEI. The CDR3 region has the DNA TGTGCCAGCAGTGCGGCGGGATCCGGGAACACTGAAGCTTTCTTT. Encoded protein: CASSAAGSGNTEAFF.

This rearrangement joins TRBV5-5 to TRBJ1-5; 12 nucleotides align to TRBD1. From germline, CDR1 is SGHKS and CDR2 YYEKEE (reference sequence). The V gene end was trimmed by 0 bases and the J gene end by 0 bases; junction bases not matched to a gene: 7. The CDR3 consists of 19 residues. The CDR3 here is CASSLAGTGGLGSNQPQHF. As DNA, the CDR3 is TGTGCCAGCAGCTTGGCCGGGACAGGGGGCCTCGGTAGCAATCAGCCCCAGCATTTT.

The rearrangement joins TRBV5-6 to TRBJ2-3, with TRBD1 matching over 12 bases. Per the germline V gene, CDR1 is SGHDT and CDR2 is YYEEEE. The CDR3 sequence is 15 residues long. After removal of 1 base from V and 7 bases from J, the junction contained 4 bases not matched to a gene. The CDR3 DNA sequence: TGTGCCAGCAGCTTGAGGGACAGGGGGCTATATACGCAGTATTTT. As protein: CASSLRDRGLYTQYF.

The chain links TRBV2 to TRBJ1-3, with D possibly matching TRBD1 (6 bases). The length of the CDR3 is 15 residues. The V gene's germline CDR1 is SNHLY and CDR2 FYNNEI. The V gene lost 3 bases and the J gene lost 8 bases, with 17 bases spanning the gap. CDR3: CASSDVQGKIDTIYF. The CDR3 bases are TGTGCCAGCAGTGATGTCCAGGGGAAAATAGACACCATATATTTT.

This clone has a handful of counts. The CDR3 loop is CASSFLAGNNEQFF. CDR3 nucleotide sequence: TGTGCCAGCAGCTTCTTAGCGGGAAACAATGAGCAGTTCTTC. The chain employs TRBV7-3 and TRBJ2-1; 8 bases agree with TRBD2. From germline, CDR1 is SGHTA and CDR2 FQGTGA. V dropped 3 bases and J dropped 5; count of bases not matched to a gene: 3. There are 14 residues in the CDR3.

CDR3 sequence (DNA): TGCGCCAGCTCTAGGACAGAGAAGTACGAGCAGTACTTC. Translated: CASSRTEKYEQYF. The chain has TRBV5-1 and TRBJ2-7, with D maybe TRBD1 (6 bases). Germline lookup yields CDR1 SGHRS and CDR2 YFSETQ. V dropped 7 bases and J dropped 4 bases, with 15 bases sitting between them. The CDR3 totals 13 residues.

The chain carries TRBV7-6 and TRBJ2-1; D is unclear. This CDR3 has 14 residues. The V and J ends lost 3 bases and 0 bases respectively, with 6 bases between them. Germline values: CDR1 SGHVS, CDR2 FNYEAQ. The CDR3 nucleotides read TGTGCCAGCAGCTTGGGCCCCTCCTACAATGAGCAGTTCTTC. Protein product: CASSLGPSYNEQFF. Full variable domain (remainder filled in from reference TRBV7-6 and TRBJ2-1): GAGVSQSPRYKVTKRGQDVALRCDPISGHVSLYWYRQALGQGPEFLTYFNYEAQQDKSGLPNDRFSAERPEGSISTLTIQRTEQRDSAMYRCASSLGPSYNEQFFGPGTRLTVL.

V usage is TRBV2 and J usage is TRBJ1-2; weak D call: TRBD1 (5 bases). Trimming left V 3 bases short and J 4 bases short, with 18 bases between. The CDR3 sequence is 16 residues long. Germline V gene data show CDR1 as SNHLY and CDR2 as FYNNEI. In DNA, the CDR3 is TGTGCCAGCAGTGATTTCGGTCAGGGTGACGGCTATGGCTACACCTTC. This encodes CASSDFGQGDGYGYTF.

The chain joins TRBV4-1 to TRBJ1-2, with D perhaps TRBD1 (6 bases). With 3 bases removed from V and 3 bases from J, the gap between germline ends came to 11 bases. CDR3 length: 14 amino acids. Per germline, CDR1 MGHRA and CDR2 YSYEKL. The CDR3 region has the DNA TGCGCCAGCAGCCATCCTCCAGGGGACTATGGCTACACCTTC. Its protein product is CASSHPPGDYGYTF.

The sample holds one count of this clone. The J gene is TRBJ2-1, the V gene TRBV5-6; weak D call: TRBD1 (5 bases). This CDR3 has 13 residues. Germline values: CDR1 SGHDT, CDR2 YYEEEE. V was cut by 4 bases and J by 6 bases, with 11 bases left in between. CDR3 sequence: CASSHDRGNEQFF. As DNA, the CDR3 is TGTGCCAGCAGCCATGACAGAGGCAATGAGCAGTTCTTC.